This TCR beta chain was identified in a study of T cells after yellow fever vaccination. Turning to this clonotype: No antigen is known for it.

5'RACE template switching added a universal primer site and UMIs to TCR cDNA. A single record per CDR3 protein comes from TCRdb applying MiXCR to the 5' RACE reads. In the table there are hundreds of thousands of distinct CDR3 sequences, about 6% of which are singletons. Deletions cut 0 bases from V and 3 bases from J, with 15 bases between. The V gene's germline CDR1 is DFQATT and CDR2 SNEGSKA (reference sequence). The CDR3 runs to 15 residues. Study results and caveats: Post-booster reappearance was seen for most primary-vaccination clones (just over 95% CD4, around 90% CD8).

The chain carries TRBV20-1 and TRBJ2-7; D tentatively fits TRBD1 or TRBD2 (5 bases each). The clonotype originates from a man aged 30 to 39 who received the YFV17D yellow fever vaccine. Sequencing was performed on PBMCs, taken 5 days after the yellow fever booster vaccination. The CDR3 DNA follows: TGCAGTGCTAGAGATCGGAGAGGGGAATTCTACGAGCAGTACTTC. The encoded protein is CSARDRRGEFYEQYF.